Shown below are 4 T cell receptor beta chains from a single sample sequenced in a study of Graves' ophthalmopathy and Graves' hyperthyroidism. The study amplified TCR beta CDR3 regions using RNA transcripts. An opening RT-PCR round employed HTBI primers and preceded a second-round multiplex PCR. Via MiXCR, TCRdb re-called the multiplex PCR reads, giving one row per CDR3 protein. This sample carries 660,000 or so distinct CDR3 sequences, approximately 39% of them seen once, and the ten largest clones take 3% to 4%. Sequencing was carried out using peripheral blood. All receptors come from an adult man with Graves' ophthalmopathy.

This clonotype was recorded a few times. This chain connects TRBV2 to TRBJ1-6; TRBD1 is a possible D gene (5 bases). In germline, CDR1 is SNHLY, CDR2 FYNNEI. V lost 2 bases and J 0 bases, leaving 11 bases between the germline ends. This CDR3 contains 17 residues. The CDR3 loop reads CASSERGPASYNSPLHF. The DNA for the CDR3 is TGTGCCAGCAGTGAAAGGGGTCCAGCCTCCTATAATTCACCCCTCCACTTT.

Many counts were recorded for this clonotype. The chain carries TRBV5-4 and TRBJ1-1; maybe TRBD1 (5 bases). The CDR3 runs to 13 residues. The V gene's germline CDR1 is SGHNT and CDR2 YYREEE (reference sequence). V was cut by 1 base and J by 4 bases, with 8 bases left in between. The CDR3 DNA is TGTGCCAGCAGCTTGAACCAGGGCACTGAAGCTTTCTTT. It yields the protein CASSLNQGTEAFF.

This chain uses TRBV20-1 with TRBJ2-7; TRBD1 matches at 10 bases. Unmatched junction bases numbered 4, after V lost 3 bases and J lost 2 bases. The CDR3 is 14 amino acids. Germline V lookup: CDR1 DFQATT, CDR2 SNEGSKA (reference sequence). The CDR3 region has the DNA TGCAGTGCTAGTGGGGACAGGGGCACCTACGAGCAGTACTTC. It codes for CSASGDRGTYEQYF.

Points on this clonotype: Germline and junction disagree at one end, which may indicate a read error. This sequence joins TRBV25-1 and TRBJ2-7; unclear D gene. Germline CDR1 is MGHDK and CDR2 is SYGVNS. The CDR3 consists of 11 residues. The chain's CDR3 is CASSLNYGQYF. In DNA form, the CDR3 reads TGTGCCAGCAGTCTAAACTACGGGCAGTACTTC.